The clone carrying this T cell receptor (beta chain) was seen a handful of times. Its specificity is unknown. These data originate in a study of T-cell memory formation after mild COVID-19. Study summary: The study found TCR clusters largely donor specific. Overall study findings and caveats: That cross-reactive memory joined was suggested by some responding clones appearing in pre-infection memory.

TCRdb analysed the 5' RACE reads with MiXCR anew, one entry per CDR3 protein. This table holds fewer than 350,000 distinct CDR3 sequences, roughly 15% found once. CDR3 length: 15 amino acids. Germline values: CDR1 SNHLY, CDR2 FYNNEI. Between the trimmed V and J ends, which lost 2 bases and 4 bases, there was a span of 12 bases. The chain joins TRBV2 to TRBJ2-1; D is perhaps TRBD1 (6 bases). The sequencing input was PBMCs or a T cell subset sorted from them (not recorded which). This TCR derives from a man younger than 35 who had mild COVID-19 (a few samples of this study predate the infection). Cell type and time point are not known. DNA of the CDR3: TGTGCCAGCAGTGAAAGGTGGGGGCCTTACAATGAGCAGTTCTTC. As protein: CASSERWGPYNEQFF.